This passage covers 18 T cell receptor beta chains from one sample sequenced in a study of blood T cell repertoires in COVID-19. The table came from immunoSEQ multiplex PCR; TCRdb's copy has only in-frame clones and leaves some out. The sample has 90,000 to 130,000 clones, about 85% seen once. The source material was peripheral blood. Every receptor here comes from a man aged 35-49 years with acute or convalescent COVID-19.

The chain is built from TRBV7-3 and TRBJ2-5; D is uncertain. This CDR3 is 15 amino acids long. Germline V gene lookup returns CDR1 SGHTA and CDR2 FQGTGA. V was trimmed by 0 bases and J by 3 bases, leaving 11 bases between them. CDR3: CASSLTGITKETQYF. CDR3 nucleotides: TGTGCCAGCAGCTTAACGGGCATAACCAAAGAGACCCAGTACTTC. Looking up the rest from reference TRBV7-3 and TRBJ2-5 gives the full variable domain: GAGVSQTPSNKVTEKGKYVELRCDPISGHTALYWYRQSLGQGPEFLIYFQGTGAADDSGLPNDRFFAVRPEGSVSTLKIQRTERGDSAVYLCASSLTGITKETQYFGPGTRLLVL.

V gene TRBV5-6 combines with J gene TRBJ1-1, with a weak D call TRBD1 (6 bases). V lost 6 bases, J lost 4 bases, and 16 bases lay in between. The length of the CDR3 is 14 residues. Germline V gene lookup returns CDR1 SGHDT and CDR2 YYEEEE. The CDR3 coding sequence is TGTGCCAGCACCCTAGGGGGGGGGCTCACTGAAGCTTTCTTT. Translation gives CASTLGGGLTEAFF.

J is TRBJ2-3 and V is TRBV6-4; D uncertain. V lost 5 bases, J lost 3 bases, and 9 bases lay in between. The CDR3 consists of 13 residues. CDR1 and CDR2 (germline): MRHNA, SNTAGT. The CDR3 DNA follows: TGTGCCAGCAGTATCCAGGCTACAGATACGCAGTATTTT. The encoded protein is CASSIQATDTQYF.

The chain combines TRBV9 with TRBJ2-7, with D hard to call. CDR1 and CDR2 from the germline V gene are SGDLS and YYNGEE. The length of the CDR3 is 14 residues. Trimming took 0 bases from V and 0 from J, leaving 7 bases between them. In nucleotides, the CDR3 is TGTGCCAGCAGCGTAGACTCCCGCTCCTACGAGCAGTACTTC. The encoded protein is CASSVDSRSYEQYF.

V gene TRBV19 combines with J gene TRBJ2-1, with TRBD2 matching 7 bases. The CDR3 spans 14 residues. CDR1 LNHDA and CDR2 SQIVND come from the germline V gene (reference sequence). Trimming took 8 bases from V and 8 from J; bases not matched to a gene: 12. The CDR3 DNA is TGTGCCAGTGGGGACCGGGCACGGGGGGATGAGCAGTTCTTC. Translation: CASGDRARGDEQFF.

The chain is built from TRBV6-5 and TRBJ1-6; D gene uncertain. This CDR3 comprises 14 residues. CDR1 MNHEY and CDR2 SVGAGI come from the germline V gene. Between the trimmed V and J ends, which lost 5 bases and 4 bases, there was a span of 9 bases. This CDR3 reads CASSPLPYNSPLHF. CDR3 nucleotide sequence: TGTGCCAGCAGTCCCCTCCCTTATAATTCACCCCTCCACTTT.

The V and J genes are TRBV5-1 and TRBJ2-7, with 7 bases fitting TRBD1. With V trimmed by 3 bases and J by 0 bases, 0 bases remained unmatched. From germline, CDR1 is SGHRS and CDR2 YFSETQ. The CDR3 is made up of 13 amino acids. The CDR3 sequence: CASSWDSSYEQYF. CDR3 nucleotide sequence: TGCGCCAGCAGCTGGGACAGCTCCTACGAGCAGTACTTC.

The rearrangement uses TRBV30 and TRBJ1-1; TRBD1 might be the D (6 bases). Trimming cost V 6 bases and J 2 bases, with 13 bases left between them. The CDR3 extends over 13 amino acids. From germline, CDR1 is GTSNPN and CDR2 SVGIG (reference sequence). CDR3 sequence reads: CACPSQGNTEAFF. For the CDR3, the DNA is TGTGCCTGCCCGTCACAGGGAAACACTGAAGCTTTCTTT.

The table lists this clone with a count of one. The rearrangement links TRBV5-4 to TRBJ2-5; 8 bases map to TRBD2. In germline, CDR1 is SGHNT, CDR2 YYREEE (reference sequence). The CDR3 length is 16 residues. The trim removed 4 bases at V and 5 bases at J, leaving 13 bases unmatched. The CDR3 is CASSTGLAGVRETQYF. Written as DNA, the CDR3 is TGTGCCAGCAGCACAGGACTAGCTGGGGTGAGGGAGACCCAGTACTTC.

The V and J genes are TRBV11-2 and TRBJ1-1, with 9 positions matching TRBD1. Germline V gives CDR1 SGHAT, CDR2 FQNNGV. The V and J ends lost 11 bases and 11 bases, in that order; junction bases with no gene match: 9. The CDR3 consists of 11 residues. The CDR3 sequence is CAGGDRASAFF. In DNA, the CDR3 is TGTGCCGGTGGGGACAGGGCGTCTGCTTTCTTT.

The rearrangement joins TRBV30 to TRBJ2-7, with 10 positions matching TRBD1. V shed 4 bases and J 5 bases; nucleotides not matched to a gene: 17. There are 17 residues in the CDR3. Looked up from germline, CDR1 is GTSNPN and CDR2 is SVGIG (reference sequence). The CDR3 spells CAWKPRPGTGAFHEQYF. CDR3 in DNA: TGTGCCTGGAAACCTAGGCCCGGGACAGGGGCGTTCCACGAGCAGTACTTC.

The chain carries TRBV21-1 and TRBJ1-1. TRBV21-1 is noted as a pseudogene. The CDR3 sequence is 18 residues long. The CDR3 region is CASSKAGGAPPYRTEAFF. The DNA of the CDR3 is TGTGCCAGCAGCAAAGCAGGAGGGGCCCCCCCCTATAGAACTGAAGCTTTCTTT.

The chain has TRBV2 and TRBJ1-5, with D perhaps TRBD1 (6 bases). Deletions cut 3 bases from V and 3 bases from J, with 12 bases between. This CDR3 has 15 residues. The germline gives CDR1 SNHLY, CDR2 FYNNEI. CDR3 sequence reads: CASSDQTGINQPQHF. In DNA form, the CDR3 reads TGTGCCAGCAGTGACCAGACAGGAATCAATCAGCCCCAGCATTTT.

The V gene is TRBV5-1, the J gene TRBJ2-7, with 13 bases that match TRBD2. Germline lookup yields CDR1 SGHRS and CDR2 YFSETQ. With V trimmed by 6 bases and J by 6 bases, 9 bases remained unmatched. CDR3 size: 15 residues. This CDR3 reads CASTRWTSGSSEQYF. As DNA, the CDR3 is TGCGCCAGCACCCGATGGACTAGCGGGAGTTCCGAGCAGTACTTC.

This clone was observed a single time. The V call is TRBV7-2, the J call TRBJ2-4, with 15 bases lining up with TRBD2. After removal of 6 bases from V and 7 bases from J, the junction contained 4 bases not matched to a gene. Germline values: CDR1 SGHTA, CDR2 FQGNSA. The CDR3 sequence is 15 residues long. This CDR3 is CASSRTSGRANIQYF. The CDR3 nucleotides read TGTGCCAGCAGTCGGACTAGCGGGAGGGCCAACATTCAGTACTTC.

The chain uses TRBV28 and TRBJ2-7; D possibly corresponds to TRBD1 (6 bases). The CDR3 contains 14 residues. Germline assignment: CDR1 MDHEN and CDR2 SYDVKM. Trimming removed 3 bases at V and 7 bases at J, with 16 bases between. The CDR3 nucleotides are TGTGCCAGCAGTTTTATTAGAGGGGGATCTGAGCAGTACTTC. Amino acid sequence: CASSFIRGGSEQYF.

The rearrangement joins TRBV3-1 (or the pseudogene TRBV3-2) to TRBJ2-7; 10 bases are shared with TRBD2. Unmatched junction bases numbered 3, after V lost 1 base and J lost 3 bases. CDR1 LGHDT and CDR2 YNNKEL come from the germline V gene (reference sequence). The length of the CDR3 is 15 residues. CDR3 sequence: CASSQVASGGYEQYF. The CDR3 coding sequence is TGTGCCAGCAGCCAAGTGGCTAGCGGGGGCTACGAGCAGTACTTC.

The chain couples TRBV2 to TRBJ1-2, with 10 positions matching TRBD1. Germline loops: CDR1 SNHLY, CDR2 FYNNEI. The CDR3 is made up of 14 amino acids. Trimming cost V 7 bases and J 8 bases; bases outside gene matches: 10. The DNA for the CDR3 is TGTGCCAGCAAGCCGCGACAGGGGGCCTGGGGCTACACCTTC. Its translation: CASKPRQGAWGYTF.